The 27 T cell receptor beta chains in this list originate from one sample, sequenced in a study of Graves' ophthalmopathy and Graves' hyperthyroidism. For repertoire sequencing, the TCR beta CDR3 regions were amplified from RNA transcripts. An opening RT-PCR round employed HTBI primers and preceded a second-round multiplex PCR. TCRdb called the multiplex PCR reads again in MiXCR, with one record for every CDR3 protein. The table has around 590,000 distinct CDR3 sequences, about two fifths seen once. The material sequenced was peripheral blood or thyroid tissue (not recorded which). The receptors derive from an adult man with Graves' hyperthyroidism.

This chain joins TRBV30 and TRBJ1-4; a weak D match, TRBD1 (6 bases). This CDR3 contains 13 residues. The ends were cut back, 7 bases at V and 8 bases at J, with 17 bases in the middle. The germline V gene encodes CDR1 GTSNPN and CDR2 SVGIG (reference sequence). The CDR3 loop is CASYPRGQEKLFF. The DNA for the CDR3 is TGTGCCTCATATCCCAGGGGCCAAGAAAAACTGTTTTTT. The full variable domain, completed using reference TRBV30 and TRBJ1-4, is SQTIHQWPATLVQPVGSPLSLECTVEGTSNPNLYWYRQAAGRGLQLLFYSVGIGQISSEVPQNLSASRPQDRQFILSSKKLLLSDSGFYLCASYPRGQEKLFFGSGTQLSVL.

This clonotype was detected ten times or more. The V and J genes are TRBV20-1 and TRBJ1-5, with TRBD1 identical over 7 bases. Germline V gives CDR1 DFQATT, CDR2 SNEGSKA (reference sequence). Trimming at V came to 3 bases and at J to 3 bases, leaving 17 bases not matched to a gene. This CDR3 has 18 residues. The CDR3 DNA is TGCAGTGCTAGGGGGAGGGGACAGCGACACCCCGTCAATCAGCCCCAGCATTTT. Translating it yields CSARGRGQRHPVNQPQHF.

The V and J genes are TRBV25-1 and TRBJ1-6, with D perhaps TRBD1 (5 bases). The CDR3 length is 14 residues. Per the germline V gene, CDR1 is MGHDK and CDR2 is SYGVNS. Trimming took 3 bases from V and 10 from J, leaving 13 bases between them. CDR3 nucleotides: TGTGCCAGCAGTGATCGCGGGGCTGGATCACCCCTCCACTTT. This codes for CASSDRGAGSPLHF.

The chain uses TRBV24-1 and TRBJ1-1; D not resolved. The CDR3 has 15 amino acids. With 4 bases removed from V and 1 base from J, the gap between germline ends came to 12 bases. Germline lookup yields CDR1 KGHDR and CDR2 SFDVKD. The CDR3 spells CATSDRTPGNTEAFF. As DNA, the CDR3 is TGTGCCACCAGTGACCGAACCCCAGGGAACACTGAAGCTTTCTTT.

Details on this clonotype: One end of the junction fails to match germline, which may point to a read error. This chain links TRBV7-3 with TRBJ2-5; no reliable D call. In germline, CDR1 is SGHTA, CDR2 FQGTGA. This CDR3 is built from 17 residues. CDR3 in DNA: TGTGCCAGCAGCGGGGATCCAGGACGGCGGTCCTCGGAGACCCAGTGCTTC. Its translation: CASSGDPGRRSSETQCF.

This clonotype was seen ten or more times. DNA of the CDR3: TGTGCCAGCAGCTTAGAGGGACCCTCCTACGAGCAGTACTTC. Translated, it gives CASSLEGPSYEQYF. V is TRBV7-9 and J is TRBJ2-7; D might be TRBD1 or TRBD2, each matching 5 bases. The CDR3 is made up of 14 amino acids. V was shortened by 1 base and J by 0 bases, with 7 bases between the two germline ends. Germline values: CDR1 SEHNR, CDR2 FQNEAQ (reference sequence).

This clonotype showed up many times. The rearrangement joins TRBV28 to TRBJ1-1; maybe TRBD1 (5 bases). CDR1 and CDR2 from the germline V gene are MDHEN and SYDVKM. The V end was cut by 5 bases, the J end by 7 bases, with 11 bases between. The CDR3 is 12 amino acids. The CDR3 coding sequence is TGTGCCAGCAGTGCCTCACAGGATGAAGCTTTCTTT. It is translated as CASSASQDEAFF. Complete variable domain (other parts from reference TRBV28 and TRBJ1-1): DVKVTQSSRYLVKRTGEKVFLECVQDMDHENMFWYRQDPGLGLRLIYFSYDVKMKEKGDIPEGYSVSREKKERFSLILESASTNQTSMYLCASSASQDEAFFGQGTRLTVV.

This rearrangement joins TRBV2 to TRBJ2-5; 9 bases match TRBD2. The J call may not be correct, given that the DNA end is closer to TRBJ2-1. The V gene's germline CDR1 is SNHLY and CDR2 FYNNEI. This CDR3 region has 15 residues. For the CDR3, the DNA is TGTGCCAGCAGCGTAGCGCCTAGCGGGAACAATGAGCAGTTCTTC. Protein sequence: CASSVAPSGNNEQFF.

The DNA of the CDR3 is TGTGCCAGCAGCCCGAAACTAGCGGGAGGGGAGCTGTTTTTT. Translation: CASSPKLAGGELFF. This chain uses TRBV7-9 with TRBJ2-2, with 10 bases fitting TRBD2. The J segment lost 8 bases and the V segment lost 5 bases, leaving 5 bases of the junction unmatched. Germline values: CDR1 SEHNR, CDR2 FQNEAQ (reference sequence). The CDR3 has 14 residues. Full variable domain (outside the CDR3, taken from reference TRBV7-9 and TRBJ2-2): DTGVSQNPRHKITKRGQNVTFRCDPISEHNRLYWYRQTLGQGPEFLTYFQNEAQLEKSRLLSDRFSAERPKGSFSTLEIQRTEQGDSAMYLCASSPKLAGGELFFGEGSRLTVL.

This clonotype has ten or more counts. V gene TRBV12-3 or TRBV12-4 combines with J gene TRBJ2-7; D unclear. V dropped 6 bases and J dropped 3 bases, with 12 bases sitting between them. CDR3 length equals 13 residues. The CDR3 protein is CASRSQGNYEQYF. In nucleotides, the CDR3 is TGTGCCAGCAGGTCCCAAGGGAACTACGAGCAGTACTTC.

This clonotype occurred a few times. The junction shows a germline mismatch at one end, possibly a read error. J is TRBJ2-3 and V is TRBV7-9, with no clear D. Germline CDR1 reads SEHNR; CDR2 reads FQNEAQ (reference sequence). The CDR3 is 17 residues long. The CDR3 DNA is TGTGCCAGCAGCTTAGCTAGGGCAGCCGCTGGCACGGATACGCAGTATTTT. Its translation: CASSLARAAAGTDTQYF.

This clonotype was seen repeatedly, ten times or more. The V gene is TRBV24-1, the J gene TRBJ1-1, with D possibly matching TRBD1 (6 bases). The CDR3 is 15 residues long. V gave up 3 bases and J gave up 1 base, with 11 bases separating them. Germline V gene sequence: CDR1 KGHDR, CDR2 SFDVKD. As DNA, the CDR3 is TGTGCCACCAGTGATGCGACAGGAGGGAACACTGAAGCTTTCTTT. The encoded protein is CATSDATGGNTEAFF.

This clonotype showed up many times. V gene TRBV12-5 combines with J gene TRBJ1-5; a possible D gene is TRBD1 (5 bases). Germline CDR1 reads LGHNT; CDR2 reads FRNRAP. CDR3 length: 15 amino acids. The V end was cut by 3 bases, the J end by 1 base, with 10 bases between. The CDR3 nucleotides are TGTGCTAGTGGTTTAGGAGGGGTCAGCAATCAGCCCCAGCATTTT. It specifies CASGLGGVSNQPQHF.

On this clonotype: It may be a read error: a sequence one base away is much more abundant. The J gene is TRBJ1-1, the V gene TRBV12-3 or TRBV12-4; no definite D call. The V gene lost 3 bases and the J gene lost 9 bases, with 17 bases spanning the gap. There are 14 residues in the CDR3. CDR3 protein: CASSFRGKSAKAFF. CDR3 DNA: TGTGCCAGCAGTTTTCGGGGAAAGTCGGCTAAAGCTTTCTTT.

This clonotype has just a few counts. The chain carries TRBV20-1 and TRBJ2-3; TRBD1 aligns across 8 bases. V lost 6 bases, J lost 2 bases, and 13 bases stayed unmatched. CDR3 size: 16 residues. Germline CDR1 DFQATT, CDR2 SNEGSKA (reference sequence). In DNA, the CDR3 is TGCAGTGCGCCTCGTCCAGGGGGCGCCCCCACAGATACGCAGTATTTT. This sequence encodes CSAPRPGGAPTDTQYF.

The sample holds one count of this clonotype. Here the CDR3 reads CASRKQEFSYNEQFF. The CDR3 DNA reads TGTGCCAGCAGAAAACAGGAGTTCTCCTACAATGAGCAGTTCTTC. The V call is TRBV7-2, the J call TRBJ2-1; possibly TRBD1 for D (5 bases). The CDR3 extends over 15 amino acids. V lost 6 bases and J lost 0, with 12 bases in between. Germline-derived CDR1 and CDR2 are SGHTA and FQGNSA.

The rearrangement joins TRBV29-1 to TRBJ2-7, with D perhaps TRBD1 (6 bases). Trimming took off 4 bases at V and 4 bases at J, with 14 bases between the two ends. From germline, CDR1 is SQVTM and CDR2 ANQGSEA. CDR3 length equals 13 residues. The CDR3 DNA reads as TGCAGCGTTGGAGGTCAGGGGAAATACGAGCAGTACTTC. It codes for CSVGGQGKYEQYF.

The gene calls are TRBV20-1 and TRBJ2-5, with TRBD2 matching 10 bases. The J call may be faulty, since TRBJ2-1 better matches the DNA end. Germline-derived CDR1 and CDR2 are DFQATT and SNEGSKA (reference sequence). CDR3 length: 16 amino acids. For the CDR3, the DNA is TGCAGTGCTAGAACTTACACGGGACTAGCGTTACATGAGCAGTTCTTC. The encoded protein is CSARTYTGLALHEQFF.

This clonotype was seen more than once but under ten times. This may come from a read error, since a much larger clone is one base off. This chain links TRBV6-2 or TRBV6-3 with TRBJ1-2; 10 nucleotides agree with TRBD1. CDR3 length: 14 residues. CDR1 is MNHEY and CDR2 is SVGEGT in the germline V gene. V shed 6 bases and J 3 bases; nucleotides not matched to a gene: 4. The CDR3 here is CASRETGGDYGYTF. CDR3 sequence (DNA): TGTGCCAGCAGGGAGACAGGGGGCGACTATGGCTACACCTTC.

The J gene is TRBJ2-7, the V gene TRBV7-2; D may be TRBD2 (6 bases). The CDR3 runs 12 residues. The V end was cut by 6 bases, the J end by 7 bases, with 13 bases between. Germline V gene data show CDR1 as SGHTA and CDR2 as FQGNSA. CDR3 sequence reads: CASRLAPGEQYF. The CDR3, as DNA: TGTGCCAGCAGACTAGCCCCAGGAGAGCAGTACTTC.

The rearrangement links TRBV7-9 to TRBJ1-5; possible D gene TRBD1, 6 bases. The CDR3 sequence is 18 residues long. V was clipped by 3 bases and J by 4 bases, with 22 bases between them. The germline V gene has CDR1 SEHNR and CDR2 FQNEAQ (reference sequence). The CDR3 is CASSLGGGRQAGNQPQHF. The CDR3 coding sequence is TGTGCCAGCAGCTTGGGAGGGGGTCGTCAGGCTGGGAATCAGCCCCAGCATTTT. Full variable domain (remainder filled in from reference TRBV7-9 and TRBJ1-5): DTGVSQNPRHKITKRGQNVTFRCDPISEHNRLYWYRQTLGQGPEFLTYFQNEAQLEKSRLLSDRFSAERPKGSFSTLEIQRTEQGDSAMYLCASSLGGGRQAGNQPQHFGDGTRLSIL.

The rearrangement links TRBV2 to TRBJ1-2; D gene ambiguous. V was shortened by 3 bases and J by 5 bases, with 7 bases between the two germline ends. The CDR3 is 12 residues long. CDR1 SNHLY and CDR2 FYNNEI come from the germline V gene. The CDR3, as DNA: TGTGCCAGCAGTGACACAGTATATGGCTACACCTTC. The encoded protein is CASSDTVYGYTF. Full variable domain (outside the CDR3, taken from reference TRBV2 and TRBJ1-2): EPEVTQTPSHQVTQMGQEVILRCVPISNHLYFYWYRQILGQKVEFLVSFYNNEISEKSEIFDDQFSVERPDGSNFTLKIRSTKLEDSAMYFCASSDTVYGYTFGSGTRLTVV.

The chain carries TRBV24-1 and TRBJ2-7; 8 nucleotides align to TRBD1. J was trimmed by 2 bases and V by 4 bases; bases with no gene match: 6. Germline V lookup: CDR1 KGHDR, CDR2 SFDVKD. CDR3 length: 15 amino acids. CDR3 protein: CATSDGQGAAYEQYF. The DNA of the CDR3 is TGTGCCACCAGTGACGGACAGGGCGCTGCCTACGAGCAGTACTTC.

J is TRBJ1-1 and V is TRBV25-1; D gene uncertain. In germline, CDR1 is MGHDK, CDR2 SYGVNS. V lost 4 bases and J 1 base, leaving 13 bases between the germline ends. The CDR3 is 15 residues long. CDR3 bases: TGTGCCAGCAGTGCTAGGGTTCGGTCGAACACTGAAGCTTTCTTT. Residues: CASSARVRSNTEAFF.

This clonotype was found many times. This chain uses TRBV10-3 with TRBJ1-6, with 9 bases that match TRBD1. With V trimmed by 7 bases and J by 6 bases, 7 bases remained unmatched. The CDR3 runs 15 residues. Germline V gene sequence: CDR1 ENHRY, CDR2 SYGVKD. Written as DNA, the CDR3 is TGTGCCATCAAGGGACAGGGATCTACTAATTCACCCCTCCACTTT. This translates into CAIKGQGSTNSPLHF.

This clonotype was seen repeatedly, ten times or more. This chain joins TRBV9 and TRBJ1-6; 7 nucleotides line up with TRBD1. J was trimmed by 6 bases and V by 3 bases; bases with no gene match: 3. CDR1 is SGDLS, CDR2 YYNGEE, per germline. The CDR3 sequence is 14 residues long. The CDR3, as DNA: TGTGCCAGCAGCGCGGGACAGCGTAATTCACCCCTCCACTTT. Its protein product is CASSAGQRNSPLHF.

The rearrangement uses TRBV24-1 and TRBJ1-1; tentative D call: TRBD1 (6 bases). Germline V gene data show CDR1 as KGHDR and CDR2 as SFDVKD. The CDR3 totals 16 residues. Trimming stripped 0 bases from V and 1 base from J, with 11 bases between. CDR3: CATSDLQGGANTEAFF. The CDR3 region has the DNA TGTGCCACCAGTGATTTGCAAGGGGGGGCGAACACTGAAGCTTTCTTT.